Listed here are 19 T cell receptor beta chains from one sample, sequenced in a study of beta chain features in type 1 diabetes. The investigators reverse transcribed all of the isolated RNA, so they sequenced expressed TCRB transcripts. Measured with immunoSEQ multiplex PCR; TCRdb has only the in-frame clones, and not every one. The data hold 600,000 to 650,000 clones, with about a sixth observed a single time. Material for sequencing was naive CD4+ T cells from blood. The origin of the receptors is a man between 18 and 29 years old in good health.

The chain links TRBV5-1 to TRBJ2-1; D call uncertain. The CDR3 has 15 amino acids. Germline V gene data show CDR1 as SGHRS and CDR2 as YFSETQ. V was trimmed by 0 bases and J by 9 bases, leaving 16 bases between them. CDR3: CASSLDSRRLSEQFF. CDR3 DNA sequence: TGCGCCAGCAGCTTGGACTCCCGTCGTCTGTCTGAGCAGTTCTTC.

A few counts support this clone. Additional DNA sequences in this sample encode the identical CDR3. The chain has TRBV7-2 and TRBJ2-5, with D possibly called TRBD1 or TRBD2 (6 bases each). Trimming pared 4 bases from V and 5 bases from J, leaving 11 bases between. Germline loops: CDR1 SGHTA, CDR2 FQGNSA. There are 13 residues in the CDR3. In DNA form, the CDR3 reads TGTGCCAGCAGCTCAGGGGCGGGGGAGACCCAGTACTTC. This gives the protein CASSSGAGETQYF. The full variable domain, with the rest looked up from reference TRBV7-2 and TRBJ2-5, is GAGVSQSPSNKVTEKGKDVELRCDPISGHTALYWYRQSLGQGLEFLIYFQGNSAPDKSGLPSDRFSAERTGGSVSTLTIQRTQQEDSAVYLCASSSGAGETQYFGPGTRLLVL.

This sequence joins TRBV7-2 and TRBJ1-1; no reliable D call. This CDR3 has 16 residues. V shed 1 base and J shed 0 bases, with 12 bases lying between them. Germline V gene lookup returns CDR1 SGHTA and CDR2 FQGNSA. The CDR3 spells CASSLGGRVMNTEAFF. CDR3 nucleotide sequence: TGTGCCAGCAGCTTAGGAGGGAGGGTCATGAACACTGAAGCTTTCTTT.

This clone was observed a few times. The chain carries TRBV5-1 and TRBJ2-2, with 11 bases aligning to TRBD2. The V gene end was trimmed by 7 bases and the J gene end by 4 bases; junction bases not matched to a gene: 3. Germline-derived CDR1 and CDR2 are SGHRS and YFSETQ. This CDR3 contains 14 residues. This chain's CDR3 is CASAGTSGTGELFF. The CDR3 DNA reads TGCGCCAGCGCCGGGACTAGCGGCACCGGGGAGCTGTTTTTT.

This clone showed up just a few times. The chain joins TRBV27 to TRBJ2-7, with 9 bases lining up with TRBD1. Germline V gives CDR1 MNHEY, CDR2 SMNVEV (reference sequence). The CDR3 covers 16 residues. The junction had 7 bases not matched to a gene; V was cut back by 0 bases and J by 4 bases. The CDR3 DNA is TGTGCCAGCAGTTTATCGCTGGGACAGGGTCCGTACGAGCAGTACTTC. This gives the protein CASSLSLGQGPYEQYF.

This chain links TRBV29-1 with TRBJ2-3; TRBD2 agrees at 8 bases. Trimming took 6 bases from V and 2 from J; bases not matched to a gene: 13. This CDR3 is 16 amino acids long. In germline, CDR1 is SQVTM, CDR2 ANQGSEA. CDR3 nucleotides: TGCAGCGTCCGCAACCAGTTAGCGGGATTCACAGATACGCAGTATTTT. Translating it yields CSVRNQLAGFTDTQYF.

This rearrangement joins TRBV27 to TRBJ2-1, with 11 positions matching TRBD2. V lost 5 bases to trimming and J lost 4 bases; unmatched junction nucleotides: 4. Germline V lookup: CDR1 MNHEY, CDR2 SMNVEV (reference sequence). This CDR3 has 15 amino acids. The CDR3 spells CASSRGLAGYNEQFF. CDR3 coding DNA: TGTGCCAGCAGTCGAGGACTAGCGGGTTACAATGAGCAGTTCTTC.

The rearrangement uses TRBV4-1 and TRBJ2-7; D ambiguous. The CDR3 is 15 amino acids. V dropped 1 base and J dropped 3 bases, with 13 bases sitting between them. Germline V gene data show CDR1 as MGHRA and CDR2 as YSYEKL. The CDR3 sequence is CASSQGQNPVYEQYF. In DNA form, the CDR3 reads TGCGCCAGCAGCCAAGGGCAGAACCCCGTCTACGAGCAGTACTTC.

The genes are TRBV5-1 and TRBJ1-2, with a possible D match to TRBD1 (5 bases). There are 15 residues in the CDR3. Trimming shortened V by 4 bases and J by 4 bases, and 17 bases separated the two germline ends. Looked up from germline, CDR1 is SGHRS and CDR2 is YFSETQ. CDR3 bases: TGCGCCAGCAGCCCCCCCAGGGTTGGTAGCTATGGCTACACCTTC. It codes for CASSPPRVGSYGYTF. The full variable domain, rest sourced from reference TRBV5-1 and TRBJ1-2, is KAGVTQTPRYLIKTRGQQVTLSCSPISGHRSVSWYQQTPGQGLQFLFEYFSETQRNKGNFPGRFSGRQFSNSRSEMNVSTLELGDSALYLCASSPPRVGSYGYTFGSGTRLTVV.

The V and J genes are TRBV5-8 and TRBJ1-1; D unresolved. CDR3 length equals 11 residues. V shed 0 bases and J shed 10 bases, with 7 bases lying between them. Germline loops: CDR1 SGHTS, CDR2 YDEGEE. CDR3 loop: CASSLAIPAFF. CDR3 nucleotides: TGTGCCAGCAGCTTGGCCATCCCAGCTTTCTTT.

This clone has only a few counts. This chain joins TRBV4-3 and TRBJ2-1; 8 bases are shared with TRBD1. Trimming took 0 bases from V and 12 from J; bases not matched to a gene: 7. The CDR3 sequence is 14 residues long. From germline, CDR1 is LGHNA and CDR2 YSLEER. CDR3 nucleotide sequence: TGCGCCAGCAGCCAAGATTACTTCGGGACAGGGCAGTTCTTC. This translates into CASSQDYFGTGQFF.

On this clone: Other DNA sequences of this sample code for an identical CDR3. The rearrangement joins TRBV28 to TRBJ2-3, with D possibly TRBD1 on 6 matching bases. Trimming took 2 bases from V and 3 from J, leaving 9 bases between them. The CDR3 is 14 residues long. In germline, CDR1 is MDHEN, CDR2 SYDVKM. The CDR3 DNA reads as TGTGCCAGCAGTTTAACAGGGTTGACAGATACGCAGTATTTT. It is translated as CASSLTGLTDTQYF. Full variable domain (remainder filled in from reference TRBV28 and TRBJ2-3): DVKVTQSSRYLVKRTGEKVFLECVQDMDHENMFWYRQDPGLGLRLIYFSYDVKMKEKGDIPEGYSVSREKKERFSLILESASTNQTSMYLCASSLTGLTDTQYFGPGTRLTVL.

V gene TRBV30 combines with J gene TRBJ2-7, with 9 bases identical to TRBD1. V shed 0 bases and J 3 bases; nucleotides not matched to a gene: 9. The CDR3 loop spans 16 amino acids. Germline CDR1 and CDR2: GTSNPN and SVGIG (reference sequence). CDR3 coding DNA: TGTGCCTGGAGTGTTTATGCCGGGACAGGGAACTACGAGCAGTACTTC. Translation: CAWSVYAGTGNYEQYF.

The chain links TRBV7-2 to TRBJ2-1; weak D call: TRBD1 (5 bases). Germline CDR1 SGHTA, CDR2 FQGNSA. CDR3 length: 14 amino acids. Trimming left V 5 bases short and J 12 bases short, with 20 bases between. CDR3 sequence (DNA): TGTGCCAGCAGCCTACCAGGTACAGGACATCGGCAGTTCTTC. Amino acids: CASSLPGTGHRQFF.

V is TRBV9 and J is TRBJ2-2; maybe TRBD2 (6 bases). V lost 5 bases, J lost 3 bases, and 11 bases lay in between. Germline V CDR1 and CDR2: SGDLS, YYNGEE. The CDR3 contains 14 residues. CDR3 protein: CASRTGVHTGELFF. CDR3 nucleotides: TGTGCCAGCAGAACGGGGGTGCACACCGGGGAGCTGTTTTTT.

The V and J genes are TRBV19 and TRBJ2-5, with 7 bases matching TRBD1. Germline CDR1 LNHDA, CDR2 SQIVND (reference sequence). The V segment lost 5 bases and the J segment 3 bases; nucleotides outside the gene matches: 9. CDR3 length equals 15 residues. DNA for the CDR3: TGTGCCAGTAGTGTGAAGAGGGGACAGAAAGAGACCCAGTACTTC. It is translated as CASSVKRGQKETQYF. Full variable domain (outside the CDR3, taken from reference TRBV19 and TRBJ2-5): DGGITQSPKYLFRKEGQNVTLSCEQNLNHDAMYWYRQDPGQGLRLIYYSQIVNDFQKGDIAEGYSVSREKKESFPLTVTSAQKNPTAFYLCASSVKRGQKETQYFGPGTRLLVL.

In the case of this clone: Other DNA sequences in the sample encode the same CDR3. The rearrangement joins TRBV5-1 to TRBJ2-1; D gene uncertain. CDR1 is SGHRS and CDR2 is YFSETQ in the germline V gene. The CDR3 has 12 amino acids. Deletions cut 1 base from V and 4 bases from J, with 3 bases between. The DNA of the CDR3 is TGCGCCAGCAGCTTGCCTTACAATGAGCAGTTCTTC. As protein: CASSLPYNEQFF.

This clone has only a few counts. The rearrangement joins TRBV28 to TRBJ2-1; D tentatively reads TRBD1 or TRBD2 (5 bases each). Per the germline V gene, CDR1 is MDHEN and CDR2 is SYDVKM. This CDR3 is built from 16 residues. The germline V and J ends were trimmed by 4 bases and 0 bases, with 13 bases remaining between them. CDR3 nucleotides: TGTGCCAGCAGTTCGGGGACGGCCTCCTCCTACAATGAGCAGTTCTTC. This codes for CASSSGTASSYNEQFF.

The chain employs TRBV5-4 and TRBJ1-2; 7 bases line up with TRBD1. CDR1 SGHNT and CDR2 YYREEE come from the germline V gene (reference sequence). The V and J ends lost 4 bases and 0 bases, in that order; junction bases with no gene match: 6. The CDR3 length is 15 residues. The CDR3 spells CASSEYGTANYGYTF. CDR3 coding DNA: TGTGCCAGCAGCGAATACGGGACAGCTAACTATGGCTACACCTTC.